Below are 12 T cell receptor beta chains sequenced from a single sample in a study of CD8 T cells in ankylosing spondylitis. Study results and limitations: Seemingly characteristic of ankylosing spondylitis blood was a TCR beta motif consisting of eight highly homologous variants.

TCRdb reprocessed the 5' RACE reads with MiXCR, giving one entry per CDR3 protein. The sample consists of tens of thousands of distinct CDR3 sequences, around 8.5% of them appearing once. These receptors have no identified antigens. Material: blood, either unsorted or a sorted T cell fraction (not recorded which). The receptors come from a male donor with ankylosing spondylitis.

This sequence joins TRBV5-6 and TRBJ1-4; no firm D call. The length of the CDR3 is 14 residues. The V gene's germline CDR1 is SGHDT and CDR2 YYEEEE. Trimming removed 0 bases at V and 8 bases at J, with 11 bases between. CDR3 protein: CASSLATAGEKLFF. The CDR3 DNA follows: TGTGCCAGCAGCTTGGCCACGGCGGGGGAAAAACTGTTTTTT.

This clonotype was detected many times. The rearrangement links TRBV20-1 to TRBJ2-3; TRBD2 aligns across 9 bases. V lost 3 bases, J lost 6 bases, and 19 bases stayed unmatched. The CDR3 contains 18 residues. CDR1 is DFQATT, CDR2 SNEGSKA, per germline (reference sequence). The CDR3 DNA is TGCAGTGCTAGCTATCCTCATCCGGGACTAGCCCTGGCTGATACGCAGTATTTT. Translating it yields CSASYPHPGLALADTQYF.

This clonotype has ten or more counts. This sequence joins TRBV7-9 and TRBJ1-6, with D maybe TRBD1 (5 bases). Germline CDR1 reads SEHNR; CDR2 reads FQNEAQ (reference sequence). V lost 1 base and J lost 10, with 11 bases in between. This CDR3 contains 14 residues. This CDR3 reads CASSLVTGESPLHF. DNA of the CDR3: TGTGCCAGCAGCTTAGTGACGGGGGAGTCACCCCTCCACTTT.

This clonotype occurred many times. The V gene is TRBV10-2, the J gene TRBJ2-7; TRBD2 is a possible D gene (5 bases). Per germline, CDR1 WSHSY and CDR2 SAAADI. V lost 11 bases, J lost 1 base, and 15 bases lay in between. The CDR3 has 13 amino acids. The CDR3 loop is CAGSVGESYEQYF. The CDR3 nucleotides are TGCGCCGGTTCGGTCGGGGAGTCCTACGAGCAGTACTTC.

The genes are TRBV7-7 and TRBJ2-1; possibly TRBD1 or TRBD2 for D (7 bases each). Trimming pared 5 bases from V and 9 bases from J, leaving 17 bases between. The V gene's germline CDR1 is SSHAT and CDR2 FNYEAQ (reference sequence). The CDR3 extends over 14 amino acids. The CDR3 region is CASSPGGAVGEQFF. In DNA form, the CDR3 reads TGTGCCAGCAGCCCAGGGGGGGCCGTAGGTGAGCAGTTCTTC.

This rearrangement joins TRBV28 to TRBJ2-2; 7 bases are a match to TRBD2. Germline V gene data show CDR1 as MDHEN and CDR2 as SYDVKM. V dropped 2 bases and J dropped 5; count of bases not matched to a gene: 8. The CDR3 covers 16 residues. The DNA for the CDR3 is TGTGCCAGCAGTTTAACGGGACTAACGGGGACCGGGGAGCTGTTTTTT. This translates into CASSLTGLTGTGELFF.

In DNA, the CDR3 is TGTGCCAGCAGTTACGGGCCGGGTAGAGAAGAGACCCAGTACTTC. It encodes CASSYGPGREETQYF. The chain couples TRBV6-5 to TRBJ2-5; no clear D gene. CDR1 is MNHEY, CDR2 SVGAGI, per germline. The ends were cut back, 2 bases at V and 3 bases at J, with 13 bases in the middle. The CDR3 is 15 residues long.

The chain joins TRBV7-9 to TRBJ2-1; 8 bases line up with TRBD2. J lost 3 bases, V lost 5 bases, and 9 bases had no gene match. CDR1 SEHNR and CDR2 FQNEAQ come from the germline V gene (reference sequence). The length of the CDR3 is 16 residues. CDR3 bases: TGTGCCAGCAGCGGCTCTTGGCGGGAGGTCTACAATGAGCAGTTCTTC. Protein sequence: CASSGSWREVYNEQFF.

This clonotype was counted many times. This sequence joins TRBV10-3 and TRBJ2-1, with 9 bases aligning to TRBD2. Trimming cost V 6 bases and J 7 bases; bases outside gene matches: 10. CDR1 is ENHRY and CDR2 is SYGVKD in the germline V gene. The CDR3 has 15 residues. The CDR3 nucleotides read TGTGCCATCAGGACAGCTCCTAGCGGGAATAATGAGCAGTTCTTC. It is translated as CAIRTAPSGNNEQFF.

This clonotype was seen only a few times. J is TRBJ2-1 and V is TRBV7-6; D not resolved. Germline CDR1 and CDR2: SGHVS and FNYEAQ. Trimming left V 4 bases short and J 2 bases short, with 15 bases between. This CDR3 comprises 16 residues. CDR3 protein: CASSYRLDLPYNEQFF. CDR3 DNA: TGTGCCAGCAGCTACCGCCTTGATCTACCCTACAATGAGCAGTTCTTC.

This clonotype was recorded at least ten times. The V and J genes are TRBV24-1 and TRBJ2-7; D is uncertain. The germline V and J ends were trimmed by 2 bases and 5 bases, with 6 bases remaining between them. This CDR3 has 12 amino acids. CDR1 and CDR2 from the germline V gene are KGHDR and SFDVKD. The CDR3 sequence is CATSDYGHEQYF. The CDR3 bases are TGTGCCACCAGTGATTATGGGCACGAGCAGTACTTC.

This clonotype was seen many times. The V call is TRBV7-9, the J call TRBJ2-7; 7 bases match TRBD1. Losses at the gene ends were 5 bases for V and 6 bases for J; bases not matched to a gene: 10. CDR1 and CDR2 (germline): SEHNR, FQNEAQ (reference sequence). The CDR3 is 14 residues long. The CDR3: CASSTRQGGVEQYF. Written as DNA, the CDR3 is TGTGCCAGCAGCACACGACAGGGCGGAGTCGAGCAGTACTTC.